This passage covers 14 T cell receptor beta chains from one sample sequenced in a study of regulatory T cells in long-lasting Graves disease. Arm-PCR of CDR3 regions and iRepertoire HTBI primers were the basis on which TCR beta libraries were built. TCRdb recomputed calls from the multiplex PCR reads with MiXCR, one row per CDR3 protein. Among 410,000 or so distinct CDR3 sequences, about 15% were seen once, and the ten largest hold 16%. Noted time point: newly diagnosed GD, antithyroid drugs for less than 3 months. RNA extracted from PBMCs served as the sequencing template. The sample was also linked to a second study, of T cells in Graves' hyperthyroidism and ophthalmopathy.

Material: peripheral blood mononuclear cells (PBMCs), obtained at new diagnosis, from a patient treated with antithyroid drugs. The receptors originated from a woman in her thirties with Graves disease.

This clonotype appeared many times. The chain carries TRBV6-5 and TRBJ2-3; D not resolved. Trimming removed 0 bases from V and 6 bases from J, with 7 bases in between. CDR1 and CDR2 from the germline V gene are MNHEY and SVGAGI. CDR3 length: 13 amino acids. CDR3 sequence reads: CASSYSLGDTQYF. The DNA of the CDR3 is TGTGCCAGCAGTTACTCACTTGGCGATACGCAGTATTTT.

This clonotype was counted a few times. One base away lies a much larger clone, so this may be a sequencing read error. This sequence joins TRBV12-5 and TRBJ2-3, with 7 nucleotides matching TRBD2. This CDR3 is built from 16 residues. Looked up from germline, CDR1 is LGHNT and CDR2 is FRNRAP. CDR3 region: CASGHPLAASTDTRYF. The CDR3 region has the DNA TGTGCTAGTGGTCATCCTCTAGCGGCGAGCACAGATACGCGGTATTTT.

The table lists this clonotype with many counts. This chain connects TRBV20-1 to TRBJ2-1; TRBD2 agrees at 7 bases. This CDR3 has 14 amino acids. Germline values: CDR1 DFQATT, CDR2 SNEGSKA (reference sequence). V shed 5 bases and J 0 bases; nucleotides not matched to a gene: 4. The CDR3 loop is CSAGGVSSYNEQFF. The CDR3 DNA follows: TGCAGTGCTGGGGGGGTGAGCTCCTACAATGAGCAGTTCTTC.

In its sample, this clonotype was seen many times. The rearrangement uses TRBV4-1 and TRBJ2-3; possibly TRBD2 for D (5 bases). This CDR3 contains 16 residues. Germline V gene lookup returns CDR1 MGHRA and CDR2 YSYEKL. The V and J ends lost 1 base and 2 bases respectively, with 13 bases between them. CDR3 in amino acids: CASSQGDGVFTDTQYF. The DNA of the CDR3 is TGCGCCAGCAGCCAAGGTGACGGGGTTTTCACAGATACGCAGTATTTT.

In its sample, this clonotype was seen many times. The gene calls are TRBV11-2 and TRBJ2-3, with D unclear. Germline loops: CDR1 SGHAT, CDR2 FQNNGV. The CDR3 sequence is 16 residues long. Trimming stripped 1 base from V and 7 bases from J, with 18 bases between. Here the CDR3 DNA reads TGTGCCAGCAGCTTAGCTCGGGCTGTGGCGACCCATACGCAGTATTTT. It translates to CASSLARAVATHTQYF.

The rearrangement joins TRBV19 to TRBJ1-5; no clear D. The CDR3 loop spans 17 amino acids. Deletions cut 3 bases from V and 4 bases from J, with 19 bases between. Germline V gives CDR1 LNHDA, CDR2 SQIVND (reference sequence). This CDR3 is CASSMAPTRSGNQPQHF. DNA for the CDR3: TGTGCCAGTAGTATGGCCCCGACTCGGAGTGGTAATCAGCCCCAGCATTTT.

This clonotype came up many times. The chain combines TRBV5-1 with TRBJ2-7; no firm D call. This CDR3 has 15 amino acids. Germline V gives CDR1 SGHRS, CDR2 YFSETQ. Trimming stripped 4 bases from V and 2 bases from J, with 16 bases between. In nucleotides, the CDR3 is TGCGCCAGCAGCCGAGGCGGAACAATCACCTACGAGCAGTACTTC. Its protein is CASSRGGTITYEQYF.

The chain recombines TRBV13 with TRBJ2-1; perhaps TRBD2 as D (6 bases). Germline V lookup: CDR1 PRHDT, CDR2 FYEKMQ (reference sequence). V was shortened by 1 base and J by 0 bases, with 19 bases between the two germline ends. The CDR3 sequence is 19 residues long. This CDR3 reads CASSLVRGSGEYSYNEQFF. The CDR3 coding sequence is TGTGCCAGCAGCTTAGTGAGGGGTTCGGGAGAGTACTCCTACAATGAGCAGTTCTTC. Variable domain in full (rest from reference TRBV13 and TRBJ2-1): AAGVIQSPRHLIKEKRETATLKCYPIPRHDTVYWYQQGPGQDPQFLISFYEKMQSDKGSIPDRFSAQQFSDYHSELNMSSLELGDSALYFCASSLVRGSGEYSYNEQFFGPGTRLTVL.

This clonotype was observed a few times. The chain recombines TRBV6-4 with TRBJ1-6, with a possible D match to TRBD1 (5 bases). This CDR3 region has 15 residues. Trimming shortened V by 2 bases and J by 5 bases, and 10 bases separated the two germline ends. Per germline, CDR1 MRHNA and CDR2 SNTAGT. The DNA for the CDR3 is TGTGCCAGCAGTGACCTCGGGGGTGATAATTCACCCCTCCACTTT. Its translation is CASSDLGGDNSPLHF.

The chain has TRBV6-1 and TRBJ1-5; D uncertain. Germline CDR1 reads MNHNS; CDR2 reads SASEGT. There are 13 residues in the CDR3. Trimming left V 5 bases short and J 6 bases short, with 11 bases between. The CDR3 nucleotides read TGTGCCAGCAGTCAACATAGGAGTCAGCCCCAGCATTTT. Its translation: CASSQHRSQPQHF.

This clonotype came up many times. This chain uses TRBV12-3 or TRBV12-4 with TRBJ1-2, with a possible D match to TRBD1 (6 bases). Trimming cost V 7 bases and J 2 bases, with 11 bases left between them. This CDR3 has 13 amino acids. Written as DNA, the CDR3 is TGTGCCAGCACCCCTGGACAGAACTATGGCTACACCTTC. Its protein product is CASTPGQNYGYTF.

The CDR3 bases are TGTGCCAGCAGCCCCAGCCCGGGAGAGGCGAACACTGAAGCTTTCTTT. Its protein is CASSPSPGEANTEAFF. The chain employs TRBV9 and TRBJ1-1; D unresolved. The CDR3 totals 16 residues. V was cut by 4 bases and J by 1 base, with 17 bases left in between. From germline, CDR1 is SGDLS and CDR2 YYNGEE. The full variable domain, with the rest looked up from reference TRBV9 and TRBJ1-1, is DSGVTQTPKHLITATGQRVTLRCSPRSGDLSVYWYQQSLDQGLQFLIQYYNGEERAKGNILERFSAQQFPDLHSELNLSSLELGDSALYFCASSPSPGEANTEAFFGQGTRLTVV.

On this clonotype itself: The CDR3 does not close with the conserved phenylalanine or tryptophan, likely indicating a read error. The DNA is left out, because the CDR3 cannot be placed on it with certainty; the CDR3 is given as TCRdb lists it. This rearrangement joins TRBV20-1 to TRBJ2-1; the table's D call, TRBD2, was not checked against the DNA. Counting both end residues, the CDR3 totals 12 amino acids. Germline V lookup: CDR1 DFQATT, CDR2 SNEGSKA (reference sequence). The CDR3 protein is CSATGTSGSPNL.

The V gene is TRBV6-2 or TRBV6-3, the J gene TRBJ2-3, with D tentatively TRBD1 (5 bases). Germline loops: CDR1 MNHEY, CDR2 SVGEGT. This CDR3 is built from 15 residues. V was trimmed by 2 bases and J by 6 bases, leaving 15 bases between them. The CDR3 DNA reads TGTGCCAGCAGTTACATAACAGGCCGCCCGGATACGCAGTATTTT. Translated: CASSYITGRPDTQYF.